One and the same sample provided the 25 T cell receptor beta chains below, sequenced in a study of blood T cells in healthy people across ages (dated by TCRdb to between 2014 and 2017). The library was made by 5' RACE. The sequencer was an Illumina HiSeq 2500. A second PCR of roughly 7 to 11 cycles was performed with a sample-barcoded 5' primer and a J-beta primer mix. Clones were called with MiXCR by TCRdb after fastp trimmed the public reads at Q25, and only in-frame beta chains were retained. Every CDR3 protein is listed once, alongside the most common genes and DNA of its rows. Within this sample are fewer than 1,000,000 distinct CDR3 sequences, with about 46% of them counted one time only. 15% to 20% of the sample is in the top ten clones. Sequenced: blood. The receptors were gathered from a man older than 75 in good health.

This clonotype has ten or more counts. The rearrangement joins TRBV11-2 to TRBJ1-2, with 8 bases aligning to TRBD1. V was clipped by 6 bases and J by 10 bases; unmatched bases: 10. Germline-derived CDR1 and CDR2 are SGHAT and FQNNGV. The CDR3 has 13 amino acids. The CDR3 protein is CASSSGTGHNYTF. The DNA for the CDR3 is TGTGCCAGCAGTTCCGGGACAGGACATAACTACACCTTC.

This clonotype showed up just a few times. CDR3 nucleotide sequence: TGTGCCAGCAGCTTAGGCCCCCCGCTAGCGGGATATAGCAATGAGCAGTTCTTC. Translated, it gives CASSLGPPLAGYSNEQFF. The chain joins TRBV7-2 to TRBJ2-1; 9 positions agree with TRBD2. The junction had 13 bases not matched to a gene; V was cut back by 1 base and J by 6 bases. The germline V gene has CDR1 SGHTA and CDR2 FQGNSA. This CDR3 spans 18 amino acids.

J is TRBJ2-5 and V is TRBV27; D is unresolved. The V gene lost 5 bases and the J gene lost 3 bases, with 25 bases spanning the gap. Germline V lookup: CDR1 MNHEY, CDR2 SMNVEV (reference sequence). The CDR3 sequence is 18 residues long. The DNA for the CDR3 is TGTGCCAGCAGTCCTTACCGTTCCTCCCGGAACTGGGAAGAGACCCAGTACTTC. Translating it yields CASSPYRSSRNWEETQYF.

The sample holds one count of this clonotype. The chain links TRBV29-1 to TRBJ2-4, with 8 bases aligning to TRBD1. The J call is uncertain, as TRBJ2-7 better fits the DNA end. In germline, CDR1 is SQVTM, CDR2 ANQGSEA. The length of the CDR3 is 13 residues. As DNA, the CDR3 is TGCAGCGTTCAGGGGGCAGGCTCTGGCGAGCAGTACTTC. Translating it yields CSVQGAGSGEQYF.

This clonotype was counted many times. The V and J genes are TRBV7-8 and TRBJ2-1, with TRBD1 as a possible D gene (6 bases). The CDR3 runs to 16 residues. The V and J ends lost 1 base and 0 bases respectively, with 10 bases between them. The V gene's germline CDR1 is SGHVS and CDR2 FQNEAQ. The CDR3 DNA follows: TGTGCCAGCAGCTTAGAGGGGGTCAGCTCCTACAATGAGCAGTTCTTC. This encodes CASSLEGVSSYNEQFF.

On this clonotype: A much larger clone is a single base away; this may be a read error. The CDR3 nucleotides read TGTGCCAGCAGCCAAGTAACTAGCGGGTTCCCAGATACGCAGGATTTT. Encoded protein: CASSQVTSGFPDTQDF. V is TRBV4-2 and J is TRBJ2-3, with 9 bases lining up with TRBD2. Looked up from germline, CDR1 is LGHNA and CDR2 is YNFKEQ. The length of the CDR3 is 16 residues.

The chain links TRBV20-1 to TRBJ2-3, with TRBD2 matching over 13 bases. The J segment lost 4 bases and the V segment lost 3 bases, leaving 7 bases of the junction unmatched. CDR1 and CDR2 from the germline V gene are DFQATT and SNEGSKA (reference sequence). CDR3 length: 16 residues. CDR3 protein: CSARDTSGRAADTQYF. The CDR3 bases are TGCAGTGCTAGGGATACTAGCGGGAGGGCCGCAGATACGCAGTATTTT.

The rearrangement uses TRBV7-2 and TRBJ2-1, with D unclear. With the DNA end fitting TRBJ2-7 better, the J assignment may be wrong. This CDR3 spans 15 amino acids. Germline V gives CDR1 SGHTA, CDR2 FQGNSA. CDR3: CASSLVQSSVNEQYF. DNA for the CDR3: TGTGCCAGCAGCTTAGTCCAGTCATCAGTCAATGAGCAGTACTTC.

The V call is TRBV6-4, the J call TRBJ2-3, with TRBD2 matching 7 bases. Per germline, CDR1 MRHNA and CDR2 SNTAGT. The CDR3 covers 15 residues. J was trimmed by 4 bases and V by 3 bases; bases with no gene match: 7. CDR3 bases: TGTGCCAGCAGTGAGGGGGGAGGGCAGGCAGATACGCAGTATTTT. Protein product: CASSEGGGQADTQYF.

V gene TRBV28 combines with J gene TRBJ2-1; D is uncertain. Germline CDR1 and CDR2: MDHEN and SYDVKM. The CDR3 runs 13 residues. Trimming took 6 bases from V and 6 from J, leaving 12 bases between them. DNA of the CDR3: TGTGCCAGCAGGAGTACTACATCCAATGAGCAGTTCTTC. Translation gives CASRSTTSNEQFF.

The chain has TRBV5-1 and TRBJ2-5; 9 positions match TRBD2. Germline V gene lookup returns CDR1 SGHRS and CDR2 YFSETQ. Losses at the gene ends were 0 bases for V and 0 bases for J; bases not matched to a gene: 3. The CDR3 consists of 16 residues. CDR3 coding DNA: TGCGCCAGCAGCTTGGGACTAGCGGATTACCAAGAGACCCAGTACTTC. This sequence encodes CASSLGLADYQETQYF.

This clonotype has more than one count but fewer than ten. The DNA of the CDR3 is TGTGCTAGTGGTTTGACCCTTACAGGGTTGGAGACCCAGTACTTC. Its translation: CASGLTLTGLETQYF. V usage is TRBV12-5 and J usage is TRBJ2-5; D is perhaps TRBD1 (6 bases). The CDR3 spans 15 residues. Germline loops: CDR1 LGHNT, CDR2 FRNRAP. V dropped 2 bases and J dropped 5 bases, with 15 bases sitting between them.

The genes are TRBV15 and TRBJ2-5; 7 positions match TRBD2. The V gene's germline CDR1 is LNHNV and CDR2 YYDKDF (reference sequence). The CDR3 is made up of 15 amino acids. V trimming: 0 bases; J trimming: 11 bases; junction bases outside the gene matches: 12. The chain's CDR3 is CATSRDRLASVEQYF. Here the CDR3 DNA reads TGTGCCACCAGCAGAGATCGACTAGCCTCGGTGGAGCAGTACTTC.

This clonotype was counted a single time. This sequence joins TRBV11-3 and TRBJ2-7; possibly TRBD1 or TRBD2 for D (5 bases each). Trimming took 5 bases from V and 1 from J, leaving 15 bases between them. CDR3 size: 15 residues. The germline V gene has CDR1 SGHNT and CDR2 YENEEA. Here the CDR3 reads CASSLGDGGSYEQYF. CDR3 DNA sequence: TGTGCCAGCAGCCTTGGGGACGGAGGATCCTACGAGCAGTACTTC.

At least ten counts were recorded for this clonotype. The chain carries TRBV12-3 or TRBV12-4 and TRBJ2-5, with 9 bases that match TRBD2. The CDR3 length is 15 residues. V dropped 6 bases and J dropped 7; count of bases not matched to a gene: 12. In DNA, the CDR3 is TGTGCCAGCAGCCGGACTAGCGCGGCTGAGGGGACCCAGTACTTC. Protein product: CASSRTSAAEGTQYF.

The genes are TRBV5-1 and TRBJ2-3; a weak D match, TRBD2 (6 bases). There are 14 residues in the CDR3. Trimming stripped 5 bases from V and 1 base from J, with 11 bases between. Germline V gene lookup returns CDR1 SGHRS and CDR2 YFSETQ. The CDR3 protein is CASRVSGGTDTQYF. CDR3 coding DNA: TGCGCCAGCAGGGTTAGCGGAGGCACAGATACGCAGTATTTT.

The chain couples TRBV2 to TRBJ2-1; the D gene is possibly TRBD2 (6 bases). Germline V gene lookup returns CDR1 SNHLY and CDR2 FYNNEI. The CDR3 is 15 residues long. V lost 6 bases to trimming and J lost 0 bases, with 12 bases between them. CDR3 nucleotide sequence: TGTGCCAGCAGGGAGGGGTGGGACTCCTACAATGAGCAGTTCTTC. It translates to CASREGWDSYNEQFF.

V and J are TRBV5-1 and TRBJ2-3; D is unclear. Trimming shortened V by 0 bases and J by 7 bases, and 6 bases separated the two germline ends. The CDR3 has 12 amino acids. Germline V lookup: CDR1 SGHRS, CDR2 YFSETQ. CDR3 residues: CASSLERNTQYF. The CDR3 DNA is TGCGCCAGCAGCTTGGAGCGCAATACGCAGTATTTT.

The chain recombines TRBV27 with TRBJ2-1, with D hard to call. The CDR3 has 13 residues. The V gene's germline CDR1 is MNHEY and CDR2 SMNVEV (reference sequence). With 3 bases removed from V and 6 bases from J, the gap between germline ends came to 9 bases. Written as DNA, the CDR3 is TGTGCCAGCAGTTTTGGGAAGGTCAATGAGCAGTTCTTC. Residues: CASSFGKVNEQFF.

Remarks on this clonotype: Since a much larger clone is just one base distant, this may be a read error. The V and J genes are TRBV4-1 and TRBJ2-1; D gene unclear. The J call is uncertain, as TRBJ2-7 better fits the DNA end. The CDR3 sequence is 14 residues long. Germline CDR1 is MGHRA and CDR2 is YSYEKL. The CDR3 spells CASSQTLSYNEQYF. CDR3 DNA sequence: TGCGCCAGCAGCCAAACCCTCTCCTACAATGAGCAGTACTTC.

The chain uses TRBV20-1 and TRBJ2-5; D possibly uses TRBD1 or TRBD2 (5 bases each). CDR1 and CDR2 (germline): DFQATT, SNEGSKA (reference sequence). This CDR3 is 15 amino acids long. Trimming took off 0 bases at V and 5 bases at J, with 16 bases between the two ends. The DNA for the CDR3 is TGCAGTGCTAGAGATCGGCAGGGAGCCCCCGAGACCCAGTACTTC. Amino acids: CSARDRQGAPETQYF.

The chain combines TRBV25-1 with TRBJ2-7, with unresolved D. The V end was cut by 2 bases, the J end by 0 bases, with 5 bases between. The length of the CDR3 is 13 residues. Germline CDR1 is MGHDK and CDR2 is SYGVNS. In DNA, the CDR3 is TGTGCCAGCAGTGAAACCAGCTCCTACGAGCAGTACTTC. Translated, it gives CASSETSSYEQYF.

The V gene is TRBV20-1, the J gene TRBJ1-1, with D unresolved. Germline values: CDR1 DFQATT, CDR2 SNEGSKA (reference sequence). The CDR3 covers 14 residues. The V and J ends lost 2 bases and 5 bases respectively, with 15 bases between them. The CDR3 is CSARKDGSNTEAFF. In nucleotides, the CDR3 is TGCAGTGCTAGAAAGGACGGATCCAATACTGAAGCTTTCTTT.

This clonotype appeared many times. The chain employs TRBV7-2 and TRBJ2-7, with 7 bases matching TRBD1. Per germline, CDR1 SGHTA and CDR2 FQGNSA. V lost 5 bases and J lost 3; bases outside the gene matches: 7. The CDR3 length is 14 residues. DNA for the CDR3: TGTGCCAGCAGCCCCCGAGGGGGCTTCTACGAGCAGTACTTC. Encoded protein: CASSPRGGFYEQYF.

This clonotype has a handful of counts. The chain joins TRBV18 to TRBJ2-5, with D maybe TRBD1 (5 bases). The J call is uncertain, as TRBJ2-7 better fits the DNA end. This CDR3 region has 18 residues. Germline loops: CDR1 KGHSH, CDR2 LQKENI. CDR3 amino acids: CASSQRQIRTTNPDEQYF. The CDR3, as DNA: TGTGCCAGCTCACAACGACAGATCCGAACGACAAACCCTGACGAGCAGTACTTC.